Presented here are 20 T cell receptor beta chains from one specimen sequenced in a study of T-cell memory formation after mild COVID-19. MiXCR was run by TCRdb on the 5' RACE reads, yielding one entry per CDR3 protein. The sample carries around 250,000 distinct CDR3 sequences, around 16% recorded once. The material sequenced was PBMCs or a T cell subset sorted from them (not recorded which). The receptors derive from a man between 18 and 29 years old who had mild COVID-19 (a few samples of this study predate the infection). Cell type and time point are not known.

The chain combines TRBV20-1 with TRBJ2-5; 11 nucleotides align to TRBD1. The CDR3 is 15 residues long. With V trimmed by 3 bases and J by 5 bases, 8 bases remained unmatched. Germline V gene lookup returns CDR1 DFQATT and CDR2 SNEGSKA (reference sequence). DNA of the CDR3: TGCAGTGCTAGCTCCGGGACAGGGGGAGTTGAGACCCAGTACTTC. This encodes CSASSGTGGVETQYF.

This chain links TRBV7-6 with TRBJ2-3; D may be TRBD2 (6 bases). Per the germline V gene, CDR1 is SGHVS and CDR2 is FNYEAQ. With 3 bases removed from V and 0 bases from J, the gap between germline ends came to 10 bases. The CDR3 runs to 15 residues. The CDR3, as DNA: TGTGCCAGCAGCTTGGGGAGCGGGAGCACAGATACGCAGTATTTT. Amino acids: CASSLGSGSTDTQYF.

This clonotype was observed a handful of times. The chain recombines TRBV7-9 with TRBJ2-7, with D perhaps given as TRBD1 or TRBD2 (6 bases each). V was trimmed by 2 bases and J by 5 bases, leaving 13 bases between them. CDR1 and CDR2 (germline): SEHNR, FQNEAQ (reference sequence). The CDR3 runs 14 residues. CDR3 bases: TGTGCCAGCAGCTTACTCCCGGGGGCCCACGAGCAGTACGTC. Translated, it gives CASSLLPGAHEQYV.

The V gene is TRBV20-1, the J gene TRBJ2-5; D is unclear. CDR1 is DFQATT, CDR2 SNEGSKA, per germline (reference sequence). The CDR3 has 13 residues. Trimming stripped 4 bases from V and 5 bases from J, with 14 bases between. CDR3 sequence: CSAKRSAEETQYF. The CDR3 region has the DNA TGCAGTGCTAAACGCTCCGCGGAGGAGACCCAGTACTTC.

The J gene is TRBJ1-2, the V gene TRBV4-1; D is unclear. V was clipped by 0 bases and J by 2 bases, with 10 bases between them. Germline V gives CDR1 MGHRA, CDR2 YSYEKL. This CDR3 has 15 amino acids. In nucleotides, the CDR3 is TGCGCCAGCAGCCAAGATCCGGTTGAGAACTATGGCTACACCTTC. This codes for CASSQDPVENYGYTF.

The table lists this clonotype with a few counts. The rearrangement links TRBV28 to TRBJ2-3; D call uncertain. Trimming shortened V by 8 bases and J by 2 bases, and 14 bases separated the two germline ends. The CDR3 contains 14 residues. The germline CDR1 and CDR2 sequences are MDHEN and SYDVKM. CDR3 in DNA: TGTGCCAGCGGGTCCGTGGGTTTCACAGATACGCAGTATTTT. This codes for CASGSVGFTDTQYF. Drawing the rest from reference TRBV28 and TRBJ2-3, the complete variable domain is DVKVTQSSRYLVKRTGEKVFLECVQDMDHENMFWYRQDPGLGLRLIYFSYDVKMKEKGDIPEGYSVSREKKERFSLILESASTNQTSMYLCASGSVGFTDTQYFGPGTRLTVL.

The chain has TRBV7-2 and TRBJ2-5, with D hard to call. V was shortened by 5 bases and J by 8 bases, with 12 bases between the two germline ends. Germline-derived CDR1 and CDR2 are SGHTA and FQGNSA. The CDR3 totals 12 residues. The CDR3 DNA is TGTGCCAGCAGCCGGCTCCGGGTCACCCAGTACTTC. This encodes CASSRLRVTQYF.

The chain combines TRBV2 with TRBJ2-5; 11 bases align to TRBD1. The CDR3 totals 14 residues. Germline values: CDR1 SNHLY, CDR2 FYNNEI. V was pared by 6 bases and J by 5 bases, with 5 bases of the junction left unmatched. This CDR3 reads CASSWTGGRETQYF. Written as DNA, the CDR3 is TGTGCCAGCAGCTGGACAGGGGGCAGGGAGACCCAGTACTTC. Supplemented by reference TRBV2 and TRBJ2-5, the full variable domain reads EPEVTQTPSHQVTQMGQEVILRCVPISNHLYFYWYRQILGQKVEFLVSFYNNEISEKSEIFDDQFSVERPDGSNFTLKIRSTKLEDSAMYFCASSWTGGRETQYFGPGTRLLVL.

This chain connects TRBV7-3 to TRBJ2-7, with D maybe TRBD2 (6 bases). The length of the CDR3 is 13 residues. CDR1 is SGHTA and CDR2 is FQGTGA in the germline V gene. The V gene lost 5 bases and the J gene lost 3 bases, with 11 bases spanning the gap. CDR3 region: CASSPSGSYEQYF. CDR3 bases: TGTGCCAGCAGCCCCTCCGGGAGCTACGAGCAGTACTTC.

The V call is TRBV20-1, the J call TRBJ2-3; perhaps TRBD2 as D (6 bases). V lost 0 bases to trimming and J lost 3 bases, with 16 bases between them. From germline, CDR1 is DFQATT and CDR2 SNEGSKA (reference sequence). This CDR3 region has 16 residues. CDR3 coding DNA: TGCAGTGCTAGAGATCAACCGGGACTGTTTACAGATACGCAGTATTTT. Translation: CSARDQPGLFTDTQYF.

The V call is TRBV4-3, the J call TRBJ2-1; the match to TRBD2 covers 8 bases. Germline assignment: CDR1 LGHNA and CDR2 YSLEER. V shed 4 bases and J 4 bases; nucleotides not matched to a gene: 9. The CDR3 length is 16 residues. CDR3 DNA: TGCGCCAGCAGCCCCCGGTTAGCGGGGCCTTACAATGAGCAGTTCTTC. It specifies CASSPRLAGPYNEQFF.

The genes are TRBV7-6 and TRBJ2-1; perhaps TRBD1 as D (5 bases). Trimming removed 1 base from V and 6 bases from J, with 10 bases in between. The CDR3 contains 14 residues. Germline loops: CDR1 SGHVS, CDR2 FNYEAQ. CDR3 bases: TGTGCCAGCAGCTTAGTGTCAGGGCTCAATGAGCAGTTCTTC. Its translation: CASSLVSGLNEQFF.

This clonotype was observed at least ten times. This chain connects TRBV6-6 to TRBJ2-7; no definite D call. The CDR3 sequence is 13 residues long. Between the trimmed V and J ends, which lost 8 bases and 2 bases, there was a span of 13 bases. Per the germline V gene, CDR1 is MNHNY and CDR2 is SVGAGI (reference sequence). CDR3 nucleotides: TGTGCCAGCTTCGCCTCCCCCCCCTACGAGCAGTACTTC. Translation: CASFASPPYEQYF.

The chain recombines TRBV19 with TRBJ1-2; no clear D gene. The CDR3 has 15 residues. Trimming stripped 3 bases from V and 0 bases from J, with 11 bases between. Germline V gives CDR1 LNHDA, CDR2 SQIVND (reference sequence). The CDR3 DNA follows: TGTGCCAGTAGTATGCCGGGAGGGTCTAACTATGGCTACACCTTC. Amino acids: CASSMPGGSNYGYTF.

This clonotype was picked up a small number of times. The rearrangement uses TRBV7-2 and TRBJ1-2; D unclear. V lost 1 base to trimming and J lost 1 base, with 10 bases between them. The germline V gene encodes CDR1 SGHTA and CDR2 FQGNSA. This CDR3 is built from 15 residues. The CDR3 nucleotides are TGTGCCAGCAGCTTAGAGCTCGGGATTAACTATGGCTACACCTTC. Translating gives CASSLELGINYGYTF.

The chain links TRBV18 to TRBJ2-4; 10 nucleotides match TRBD1. Germline V gene data show CDR1 as KGHSH and CDR2 as LQKENI. The CDR3 extends over 14 amino acids. J gave up 10 bases and V 2 bases, and 5 bases lay outside the gene matches. As DNA, the CDR3 is TGTGCCAGCTCACCAAACGGGGACAGGGGAATTCAGTACTTC. Its translation is CASSPNGDRGIQYF.

This chain uses TRBV5-5 with TRBJ1-2, with 10 bases that match TRBD1. There are 16 residues in the CDR3. After removal of 0 bases from V and 1 base from J, the junction contained 3 bases not matched to a gene. Germline CDR1 is SGHKS and CDR2 is YYEKEE (reference sequence). CDR3 region: CASSLAGTGVNYGYTF. As DNA, the CDR3 is TGTGCCAGCAGCTTGGCCGGGACAGGGGTTAACTATGGCTACACCTTC.

In its sample, this clonotype was seen a few times. The genes are TRBV12-3 or TRBV12-4 and TRBJ2-7; no reliable D call. V was pared by 8 bases and J by 3 bases, with 17 bases between. This CDR3 has 14 amino acids. CDR3 in DNA: TGTGCCAGCTCGTCAGGCCCGGGTATCTACGAGCAGTACTTC. Amino acids: CASSSGPGIYEQYF.

A few counts support this clonotype. The rearrangement uses TRBV10-3 and TRBJ1-1; TRBD1 aligns across 9 bases. CDR3 size: 15 residues. CDR1 ENHRY and CDR2 SYGVKD come from the germline V gene. V lost 3 bases to trimming and J lost 4 bases; unmatched junction nucleotides: 6. This CDR3 reads CAISDSRTGVTEAFF. The CDR3 DNA sequence: TGTGCCATCAGTGATTCCCGGACAGGGGTCACTGAAGCTTTCTTT.

This clonotype was seen more than once but under ten times. The gene calls are TRBV6-2 or TRBV6-3 and TRBJ2-2, with TRBD2 identical over 7 bases. There are 15 residues in the CDR3. V trimming: 5 bases; J trimming: 0 bases; junction bases outside the gene matches: 3. The germline V gene has CDR1 MNHEY and CDR2 SVGEGT. CDR3 nucleotide sequence: TGTGCCAGCAGTGGCCTAGCGGCGAACACCGGGGAGCTGTTTTTT. Its protein product is CASSGLAANTGELFF.